This record looks at one T cell receptor beta chain sequence and its context. What it binds is not known. The data were taken from a study of identical twins. General study findings and limits: Among out-of-frame alpha sequences shared by twins, low generation probability occurred in excess.

CDR3 length: 18 amino acids. Trimming at V came to 5 bases and at J to 9 bases, leaving 15 bases not matched to a gene. TCRdb ran MiXCR on the 5' RACE reads and lists one entry per CDR3 protein. The sample contains some 1,700,000 distinct CDR3 sequences, around 29% of which appear only once. The origin of this receptor is a newborn girl in good health. Sequenced sample: cord blood. The chain combines TRBV12-3 or TRBV12-4 with TRBJ2-1; 14 bases are shared with TRBD2. CDR3 DNA: TGTGCCAGCAGTAGCAGTGGAACCGGGACTAGCGGGAGTACTGAGCAGTTCTTC. Protein product: CASSSSGTGTSGSTEQFF.